This entry lists 2 T cell receptor beta chains sequenced from one sample in a study of blood T cells in healthy people across ages. The use of a sample-barcoded 5' primer and a J-beta primer mix characterized a second PCR of roughly 6 to 12 cycles. MiXCR was run by TCRdb on the 5' RACE reads, yielding one entry per CDR3 protein. The data contain about 670,000 distinct CDR3 sequences, less than 45% of them seen just once; the ten biggest clones take up 25% to 30%. Material: blood. All receptors derive from a man older than 75 in good health.

The chain couples TRBV29-1 to TRBJ2-1; TRBD1 is a possible D gene (7 bases). Trimming left V 4 bases short and J 5 bases short, with 12 bases between. Germline V gives CDR1 SQVTM, CDR2 ANQGSEA. The CDR3 runs 13 residues. CDR3 sequence: CSVGGGTDNEQFF. CDR3 bases: TGCAGCGTTGGAGGCGGGACAGACAATGAGCAGTTCTTC.

The chain combines TRBV29-1 with TRBJ1-1; no clear D. The V gene's germline CDR1 is SQVTM and CDR2 ANQGSEA. CDR3 length: 14 amino acids. Trimming removed 5 bases at V and 3 bases at J, with 16 bases between. CDR3: CSVPGSGVDTEAFF. CDR3 sequence (DNA): TGCAGCGTTCCCGGGTCCGGGGTCGACACTGAAGCTTTCTTT.